Listed below are T cell receptor beta chains from one sample, sequenced in a study of cytomegalovirus exposure and HLA in healthy donors. Using immunoSEQ multiplex PCR, the repertoire was profiled, and TCRdb retains in-frame clones only, with some absent. Of around 150,000 clones in the sample, 77% were seen once. Sequencing input: PBMCs. The source of these receptors is a woman aged 40 to 50 in good health and CMV-seropositive. The CDR3 runs from the conserved cysteine through the conserved F or W. A D gene is named only where the DNA matches it firmly. Where a row states a size, it is once, few, many or the class of an expanded clone; other rows omit it.

-	TRBV6-5	TRBJ1-6	-	TGTGCCAGCAGAGGACAGACCTATAATTCACCCCTCCACTTT	CASRGQTYNSPLHF
-	TRBV18	TRBJ2-6	-	TGTGCCAGCTCAATCTTGCAGGGAACCGGGGCCAACGTCCTGACTTTC	CASSILQGTGANVLTF
-	TRBV7-2	TRBJ1-5	-	TGTGCCAGCAGCTTTTTGGCGGGGAATCAGCCCCAGCATTTT	CASSFLAGNQPQHF
TRBD1	TRBV7-2	TRBJ1-3	few	TGTGCCAGCAGCCCCTGGGGGACAGGGCGGTTAGGCGGAAACACCATATATTTT	CASSPWGTGRLGGNTIYF
-	TRBV6-1	TRBJ2-2	-	TGTGCCAGCAGTGATTCTAGGTGGACAGTTATCGGGGAGCTGTTTTTT	CASSDSRWTVIGELFF
TRBD2	TRBV6-5	TRBJ2-1	once	TGTGCCAGCAGTTATGGTAGCGGGAGTAGCTACAATGAGCAGTTCTTC	CASSYGSGSSYNEQFF
TRBD1	TRBV7-9	TRBJ1-6	-	TGTGCCAGCACCGGGACAGGGAGAGATAATTCACCCCTCCACTTT	CASTGTGRDNSPLHF
TRBD1	TRBV7-2	TRBJ2-5	-	TGTGCCAGCAGCTTCGGGGGACAGGGGGAGACCCAGTACTTC	CASSFGGQGETQYF
TRBD1	TRBV2	TRBJ2-1	few	TGTGCCAGCAGTGACGGGACAGCCAATTCGCAGTTCTTC	CASSDGTANSQFF
-	TRBV2	TRBJ2-7	-	TGTGCCAGCAGTGAAGGTGAGGCGTCCTACGAGCAGTACTTC	CASSEGEASYEQYF
-	TRBV6-5	TRBJ1-2	-	TGTGCCAGCAGACCCCCGGGTGGCTATGGCTACACCTTC	CASRPPGGYGYTF
-	TRBV5-5	TRBJ1-2	-	TGTGCCAGCAGCACTGGCGGGGGGGATGGCTACACCTTC	CASSTGGGDGYTF
TRBD1	TRBV18	TRBJ2-7	-	TGTGCCAGCTCACCACTGGGAAACAGGGGGCACCTTATCCCGGACGAGCAGTACTTC	CASSPLGNRGHLIPDEQYF
-	TRBV12-5	TRBJ1-1	-	TGTGCTACACTCCGTTTTAGACATCCAGAGAACACTGAAGCTTTCTTT	CATLRFRHPENTEAFF
TRBD1	TRBV6-1	TRBJ1-2	-	TGTGCCAGCAGTGGGCAAGAGGACAGGGTCGAGGGCTACACCTTC	CASSGQEDRVEGYTF
-	TRBV4-1	TRBJ1-3	once	TGCGCCAGCAGCCTATGGGGGAGGCCTGGAAACACCATATATTTT	CASSLWGRPGNTIYF
-	TRBV4-1	TRBJ1-6	-	TGCGCCAGCAGCCGACAAAAGAGACAACCCCTCCACTTT	CASSRQKRQPLHF
-	TRBV6-1	TRBJ1-6	-	TGTGCCACCTGGCTAGGCTTTAATTCACCCCTCCACTTT	CATWLGFNSPLHF
TRBD2	TRBV27	TRBJ2-2	few	TGTGCCAGCAGTTTATCGCCGGGACTAGCGGGAGTGGCTGGGGAGCTGTTTTTT	CASSLSPGLAGVAGELFF
TRBD2	TRBV6-1	TRBJ2-3	few	TGTGCCAGCAGTGAAATGGTAGCGGGGGGCCCCGGGGGTACGCAGTATTTT	CASSEMVAGGPGGTQYF
TRBD2	TRBV7-2	TRBJ2-3	-	TGTGCCAGCAGCTTCTTCAATCCGGGACTAGGAGGGGATACGCAGTATTTT	CASSFFNPGLGGDTQYF
-	TRBV30	TRBJ2-4	-	TGTGCCTGGAACCGCGGCCCCGGCAAAAACATTCAGTACTTC	CAWNRGPGKNIQYF
TRBD1	TRBV6-5	TRBJ1-5	-	TGTGCCAGCAGACGTGGACAGGGGGCGACTCAGCCCCAGCATTTT	CASRRGQGATQPQHF
-	TRBV18	TRBJ1-4	-	TGTGCCAGCTCACGGGCAGGGTTGGGCGAAAAACTGTTTTTT	CASSRAGLGEKLFF
TRBD1	TRBV5-4	TRBJ2-1	once	TGTGCCAGCAGCTTGGAGGACAGGGGTTGGAATGAGCAGTTCTTC	CASSLEDRGWNEQFF
TRBD1	TRBV30	TRBJ1-1	once	TGTGCCGGGGACAGGCTGAACACTGAAGCTTTCTTT	CAGDRLNTEAFF
-	TRBV5-6	TRBJ1-1	-	TGTGCCAGCAGCTTGGTACAGGGTTATACTGAAGCTTTCTTT	CASSLVQGYTEAFF
-	TRBV9	TRBJ1-2	-	TGTGCCAGCAGCGGGGAGGGGGACGTTGGCTACACCTTC	CASSGEGDVGYTF
TRBD1	TRBV5-5	TRBJ1-6	few	TGTGCCAGCACCTCACAGGGGGCTTTGGGATCACCCCTCCACTTT	CASTSQGALGSPLHF
-	TRBV29-1	TRBJ2-2	-	TGCAGCGTGCGCTTCCAAGCCGGGGAGCTGTTTTTT	CSVRFQAGELFF
-	TRBV23-1	TRBJ2-7	-	TGCGCCAGCAGTCCCCGGGGCTCCTACGAGCAGTACTTC	CASSPRGSYEQYF
-	TRBV28	TRBJ1-6	-	TGTGCCAGCAGTTTACCCACCAGACTCTCCTATAATTCACCCCTCCACTTT	CASSLPTRLSYNSPLHF
-	TRBV4-3	TRBJ2-3	-	TGCGCCAGCAGCCAAGGGGCCAAACGCACAGATACGCAGTATTTT	CASSQGAKRTDTQYF
TRBD2	TRBV7-8	TRBJ2-5	-	TGTGCCAGCAGCTCTATGAGCGGGGGGGCGGAGACCCAGTACTTC	CASSSMSGGAETQYF
-	TRBV5-4	TRBJ2-5	-	TGTGCCAGCAGCTCCCCTATTCAAGAGACCCAGTACTTC	CASSSPIQETQYF
-	TRBV19	TRBJ1-2	-	TGTGCCAGTAGTATAGGGCCAGAAATTCTTGGCTACACCTTC	CASSIGPEILGYTF
TRBD1	TRBV19	TRBJ1-1	-	TGTGCCAGTACGTCAGGGGGCTACTCTGAAGCTTTCTTT	CASTSGGYSEAFF
-	TRBV6-5	TRBJ1-1	-	TGTGCCAGCAGTTACAATAATATTGCGACAACTGAAGCTTTCTTT	CASSYNNIATTEAFF
-	TRBV13	TRBJ2-3	-	TGTGCCAGCAGCTTAGGGTTCTCAGATACGCAGTATTTT	CASSLGFSDTQYF
-	TRBV28	TRBJ1-5	few	TGTGCCAGCGCGTGGGGTGGAGGGACCAATCAGCCCCAGCATTTT	CASAWGGGTNQPQHF
TRBD1	TRBV6-6	TRBJ1-5	-	TGTGCCAGCAGTGACGGACAGGGGAGCAATCAGCCCCAGCATTTT	CASSDGQGSNQPQHF
-	TRBV6-5	TRBJ2-1	-	TGTGCCAGCAGACACTCGGACAGTAAGGGGAATGAGCAGTTCTTC	CASRHSDSKGNEQFF
-	TRBV2	TRBJ2-5	-	TGTGCCAGCAGTGAAGCCCGCGCGTCCGGTTACTTC	CASSEARASGYF
-	TRBV6-6	TRBJ1-1	-	TGTGCCAGCACCCCTGTGGGGGCCGGGAACACTGAAGCTTTCTTT	CASTPVGAGNTEAFF
TRBD1	TRBV4-1	TRBJ1-1	-	TGCGCCAGCAGCCAGAACCGGGACAGGGGAATGCTGAACACTGAAGCTTTCTTT	CASSQNRDRGMLNTEAFF
-	TRBV5-1	TRBJ1-1	few	TGCGCCAGCAGCTTGACAGGTACTAACACTGAAGCTTTCTTT	CASSLTGTNTEAFF
-	TRBV6-5	TRBJ2-1	-	TGTGCCAGCAGCCCGGCGATGGCGGGGAACAATGAGCAGTTCTTC	CASSPAMAGNNEQFF
-	TRBV18	TRBJ1-4	-	TGTGCCAGCCAGCGGGACGGCTCTAATGAAAAACTGTTTTTT	CASQRDGSNEKLFF
TRBD2	TRBV7-9	TRBJ2-7	-	TGTGCCAGCAGCACCCGGGGACTAAACGAGCAGTACTTC	CASSTRGLNEQYF
TRBD1	TRBV5-6	TRBJ2-7	-	TGTGCCAGCAGCTTGGCTCTCCGGGACAGGGACCACGAGCAGTACTTC	CASSLALRDRDHEQYF
TRBD1	TRBV4-3	TRBJ1-6	-	TGCGCCAGCAGCCAAACCGGGACAGTCAATTCACCCCTCCACTTT	CASSQTGTVNSPLHF
TRBD2	TRBV9	TRBJ2-5	-	TGTGCCAGCAGCGTAGAAAAAGGACTAGCACAAGAGACCCAGTACTTC	CASSVEKGLAQETQYF
-	TRBV19	TRBJ2-4	-	TGTGCCAGTAGTACAGGAGGGGAAAACATTCAGTACTTC	CASSTGGENIQYF